This entry lists 9 T cell receptor beta chains sequenced from one sample in a study of regulatory T cells in long-lasting Graves disease. For TCR beta, libraries came from iRepertoire HTBI primers and Arm-PCR of CDR3 regions. TCRdb called the multiplex PCR reads again in MiXCR, with one record for every CDR3 protein. This table holds around 340,000 distinct CDR3 sequences, less than 20% found once. The time point denotes: persistent/refractory GD, antithyroid drugs over 5 years with positive TRAb. PBMCs provided the RNA from which the TCR library was made. The sequences come from peripheral blood mononuclear cells (PBMCs), collected when the disease was refractory, from a patient treated with antithyroid drugs. The source of these receptors is a female donor with Graves disease.

This clonotype was observed at least ten times. The chain recombines TRBV6-1 with TRBJ2-7; D is undetermined. Trimming stripped 4 bases from V and 0 bases from J, with 19 bases between. Germline CDR1 and CDR2: MNHNS and SASEGT. The CDR3 totals 17 residues. The CDR3 DNA reads TGTGCCAGCAGTGTGTTCGTCTCTCTCTTCAGCTCCTACGAGCAGTACTTC. Protein: CASSVFVSLFSSYEQYF.

This clonotype was counted ten times or more. This chain connects TRBV28 to TRBJ2-3; D may correspond to TRBD1 or TRBD2 (5 bases each). The CDR3 spans 14 residues. The germline V gene encodes CDR1 MDHEN and CDR2 SYDVKM. Between the trimmed V and J ends, which lost 9 bases and 3 bases, there was a span of 16 bases. The CDR3 DNA reads TGTGCCAGTACGTTGGCAGGGAGAACAGATACGCAGTATTTT. It codes for CASTLAGRTDTQYF.

This clonotype was recorded a few times. J is TRBJ2-5 and V is TRBV4-1, with D maybe TRBD1 (5 bases). Germline V lookup: CDR1 MGHRA, CDR2 YSYEKL. The length of the CDR3 is 17 residues. V lost 0 bases to trimming and J lost 5 bases, with 19 bases between them. CDR3 in DNA: TGCGCCAGCAGCCAAGAGTATAGACAGCGTCTAAGTGAGACCCAGTACTTC. Translating gives CASSQEYRQRLSETQYF.

V and J are TRBV5-8 and TRBJ2-4; D might be TRBD2 (5 bases). The germline V and J ends were trimmed by 4 bases and 0 bases, with 11 bases remaining between them. The CDR3 runs 15 residues. Germline loops: CDR1 SGHTS, CDR2 YDEGEE. CDR3 sequence (DNA): TGTGCCAGCAGCGCGGGCTTACTAGCCAAAAACATTCAGTACTTC. This encodes CASSAGLLAKNIQYF.

The J gene is TRBJ1-1, the V gene TRBV6-2 or TRBV6-3; D is ambiguous. This CDR3 region has 17 residues. The germline CDR1 and CDR2 sequences are MNHEY and SVGEGT. Trimming removed 2 bases at V and 1 base at J, with 17 bases between. As DNA, the CDR3 is TGTGCCAGCAGTTACCCAACTCTAACACCAAAGAACACTGAAGCTTTCTTT. Encoded protein: CASSYPTLTPKNTEAFF.

About this clonotype: Since a much larger clone is just one base distant, this may be a read error. The chain employs TRBV15 and TRBJ2-5, with D perhaps assigned TRBD1 or TRBD2 (5 bases each). Germline V gene sequence: CDR1 LNHNV, CDR2 YYDKDF (reference sequence). The CDR3 has 15 amino acids. The CDR3 coding sequence is TGTGCCATCAGCTTTCGACAGCGAGAGGGAGAGACCCAGTACTTC. Protein sequence: CAISFRQREGETQYF.

Ten or more counts support this clonotype. The chain employs TRBV28 and TRBJ1-6, with D unresolved. The CDR3 length is 14 residues. Trimming left V 3 bases short and J 9 bases short, with 12 bases between. Looked up from germline, CDR1 is MDHEN and CDR2 is SYDVKM. CDR3 coding DNA: TGTGCCAGCAGTTTTCCTGGGGTGGCTTCACCCCTCCACTTT. This sequence encodes CASSFPGVASPLHF.

This clonotype was recorded at least ten times. The gene calls are TRBV10-2 and TRBJ2-4; possible D gene TRBD1, 5 bases. With 5 bases removed from V and 9 bases from J, the gap between germline ends came to 14 bases. The CDR3 covers 13 residues. CDR1 is WSHSY and CDR2 is SAAADI in the germline V gene. CDR3 sequence (DNA): TGCGCCAGCAGTTGGGCAGGGAATTCCATTCAGTACTTC. Amino acid sequence: CASSWAGNSIQYF.

This clonotype was seen ten or more times. The rearrangement uses TRBV7-8 and TRBJ2-5; D is perhaps TRBD1 (6 bases). The CDR3 loop spans 14 amino acids. V was pared by 1 base and J by 3 bases, with 9 bases between. CDR1 and CDR2 from the germline V gene are SGHVS and FQNEAQ. CDR3 in amino acids: CASSLGGQKETQYF. DNA of the CDR3: TGTGCCAGCAGCTTAGGGGGGCAGAAAGAGACCCAGTACTTC. Filled out from reference TRBV7-8 and TRBJ2-5, the complete variable domain reads GAGVSQSPRYKVAKRGQDVALRCDPISGHVSLFWYQQALGQGPEFLTYFQNEAQLDKSGLPSDRFFAERPEGSVSTLKIQRTQQEDSAVYLCASSLGGQKETQYFGPGTRLLVL.